Below, one TCR beta chain is given with its context. Its antigen remains unknown. The donors were members of the validation cohort comprising approximately 120 subjects, separate from the roughly 680-subject first cohort. These data are taken from a study of cytomegalovirus exposure and HLA in healthy donors. Study in general: The 120 or so validation repertoires were reported in a later analysis to have been generated on the same platform as the roughly 670 first-cohort repertoires.

General study findings and limits: 150 or so TCR beta chains were listed as cytomegalovirus-associated. One later analysis, an examination of the 120 validation repertoires, found that first-cohort TCR clusters tended to co-occur in them.

V lost 6 bases and J 7 bases, leaving 12 bases between the germline ends. Germline values: CDR1 MGHDK, CDR2 SYGVNS. The CDR3 runs to 12 residues. Measured with immunoSEQ multiplex PCR; TCRdb has only the in-frame clones, and not every one. Of about 150,000 clones detected, more than 70% appear once; the ten largest clones hold approximately 2.2%. Sequencing input: PBMCs. The V and J genes are TRBV25-1 and TRBJ1-2, with D hard to call. The TCR comes from a human donor in good health. The CDR3 region has the DNA TGTGCCAGCAGGAGGGAAGCGGGTGGCTACACCTTC. Protein sequence: CASRREAGGYTF.